Listed here are 26 T cell receptor beta chains from one sample, sequenced in a study of blood T cell repertoires in COVID-19. This table comes from immunoSEQ multiplex PCR, and its TCRdb copy is limited to in-frame clones, with some not included. Among about 170,000 clones, roughly 93% were seen once, and the ten largest hold around 4.8%. The source material was peripheral blood. These receptor sequences come from a man aged 18-30 years with COVID-19, enrolled during active disease.

The genes are TRBV9 and TRBJ2-2; D call uncertain. The CDR3 runs 11 residues. The V end lost 2 bases, the J end lost 7 bases, and 3 bases lay between the germline ends. Germline assignment: CDR1 SGDLS and CDR2 YYNGEE. As DNA, the CDR3 is TGTGCCAGCAGCGTCAGCGGGGAGCTGTTTTTT. Its protein is CASSVSGELFF.

The chain couples TRBV27 to TRBJ2-1, with 8 nucleotides matching TRBD2. CDR1 MNHEY and CDR2 SMNVEV come from the germline V gene (reference sequence). Trimming took 2 bases from V and 4 from J; bases not matched to a gene: 4. This CDR3 has 15 residues. CDR3 residues: CASSLVSGKYNEQFF. In nucleotides, the CDR3 is TGTGCCAGCAGTTTAGTTAGCGGGAAGTACAATGAGCAGTTCTTC.

This clone was counted a single time. The rearrangement uses TRBV5-5 and TRBJ2-7; 11 bases map to TRBD2. The CDR3 consists of 15 residues. CDR1 and CDR2 (germline): SGHKS, YYEKEE (reference sequence). J gave up 5 bases and V 1 base, and 5 bases lay outside the gene matches. CDR3 coding DNA: TGTGCCAGCAGCTTGATAGCGGGAGGGAGAGACGAGCAGTACTTC. Translated, it gives CASSLIAGGRDEQYF.

The rearrangement links TRBV6-5 to TRBJ1-1, with TRBD1 matching over 8 bases. The CDR3 spans 14 residues. Trimming removed 10 bases from V and 4 bases from J; junction bases left unmatched: 11. Germline V gene sequence: CDR1 MNHEY, CDR2 SVGAGI. CDR3 DNA: TGTGCCACCCTCTGGACAGGGTCCGGCACTGAAGCTTTCTTT. As protein: CATLWTGSGTEAFF.

The V call is TRBV28, the J call TRBJ2-2; 11 bases are shared with TRBD2. The V and J ends lost 3 bases and 3 bases, in that order; junction bases with no gene match: 15. Germline CDR1 MDHEN, CDR2 SYDVKM. This CDR3 comprises 20 residues. Here the CDR3 reads CASSLGASGRPNPYTGELFF. In DNA form, the CDR3 reads TGTGCCAGCAGTTTGGGGGCTAGCGGGAGGCCGAACCCGTACACCGGGGAGCTGTTTTTT.

V gene TRBV7-2 combines with J gene TRBJ2-7; D might be TRBD1 (6 bases). There are 15 residues in the CDR3. The V and J ends lost 5 bases and 3 bases respectively, with 17 bases between them. CDR1 and CDR2 (germline): SGHTA, FQGNSA. The CDR3 is CASSPDSGTIYEQYF. The DNA for the CDR3 is TGTGCCAGCAGCCCGGACAGTGGGACGATCTACGAGCAGTACTTC.

This chain joins TRBV19 and TRBJ1-5, with D perhaps matching TRBD1 (5 bases). Trimming took off 5 bases at V and 5 bases at J, with 10 bases between the two ends. The germline V gene has CDR1 LNHDA and CDR2 SQIVND (reference sequence). CDR3 length equals 13 residues. In DNA form, the CDR3 reads TGTGCCAGTAGTCCCAGGGTGGATCAGCCCCAGCATTTT. This encodes CASSPRVDQPQHF.

The chain combines TRBV6-1 with TRBJ2-1; 7 bases are shared with TRBD1. The CDR3 loop spans 16 amino acids. Germline V gives CDR1 MNHNS, CDR2 SASEGT. With V trimmed by 4 bases and J by 0 bases, 6 bases remained unmatched. This CDR3 is CASSGTGAPSYNEQFF. For the CDR3, the DNA is TGTGCCAGCAGTGGGACAGGAGCTCCCTCCTACAATGAGCAGTTCTTC.

This clone was counted only a few times. The chain carries TRBV7-2 and TRBJ2-6; D uncertain. Looked up from germline, CDR1 is SGHTA and CDR2 is FQGNSA. V lost 3 bases and J lost 0, with 6 bases in between. CDR3 length: 15 amino acids. The CDR3 DNA sequence: TGTGCCAGCAGCTTGAGATCCTCTGGGGCCAACGTCCTGACTTTC. Translated: CASSLRSSGANVLTF.

This chain links TRBV5-1 with TRBJ2-1, with D unclear. Germline lookup yields CDR1 SGHRS and CDR2 YFSETQ. Trimming took off 4 bases at V and 5 bases at J, with 7 bases between the two ends. CDR3 length equals 12 residues. The DNA for the CDR3 is TGCGCCAGCAGCCTAGGAGACAATGAGCAGTTCTTC. Translated, it gives CASSLGDNEQFF.

To note about this clone: Other DNA variants within this sample encode the same CDR3. This chain links TRBV29-1 with TRBJ2-7, with D unresolved. The V and J ends lost 0 bases and 1 base respectively, with 4 bases between them. In germline, CDR1 is SQVTM, CDR2 ANQGSEA. The CDR3 is 12 amino acids. In DNA, the CDR3 is TGCAGCGTTGAAGACTCGTCCTACGAGCAGTACTTC. Its protein product is CSVEDSSYEQYF.

The chain carries TRBV11-2 and TRBJ2-1; 9 bases map to TRBD2. This CDR3 is built from 14 residues. Germline CDR1 SGHAT, CDR2 FQNNGV. V was pared by 6 bases and J by 4 bases, with 4 bases of the junction left unmatched. The DNA of the CDR3 is TGTGCCAGCAGACCCCTAGCGGGATACAATGAGCAGTTCTTC. The encoded protein is CASRPLAGYNEQFF.

The J gene is TRBJ2-1, the V gene TRBV4-3; D is unresolved. Germline V gene lookup returns CDR1 LGHNA and CDR2 YSLEER. The V gene lost 0 bases and the J gene lost 4 bases, with 13 bases spanning the gap. The CDR3 is 16 amino acids. The CDR3: CASSQDRRNSYNEQFF. The DNA of the CDR3 is TGCGCCAGCAGCCAAGATCGCAGGAACAGTTACAATGAGCAGTTCTTC.

The rearrangement joins TRBV6-6 to TRBJ1-5; tentative D call: TRBD1 (6 bases). CDR3 size: 13 residues. Trimming left V 6 bases short and J 4 bases short, with 10 bases between. The germline V gene encodes CDR1 MNHNY and CDR2 SVGAGI (reference sequence). CDR3: CASRSTGNQPQHF. Here the CDR3 DNA reads TGTGCCAGCAGGTCCACAGGGAATCAGCCCCAGCATTTT.

This clone was observed a handful of times. This chain connects TRBV5-8 to TRBJ2-7; 7 nucleotides line up with TRBD1. The CDR3 covers 13 residues. V gave up 5 bases and J gave up 3 bases; unmatched junction bases: 5. CDR1 SGHTS and CDR2 YDEGEE come from the germline V gene. The CDR3 sequence: CASRRRQGYEQYF. The CDR3 nucleotides are TGTGCCAGCAGAAGACGACAGGGCTACGAGCAGTACTTC.

This chain uses TRBV7-8 with TRBJ2-3; TRBD2 matches 7 bases. This CDR3 contains 18 residues. Germline V gene data show CDR1 as SGHVS and CDR2 as FQNEAQ. After removal of 1 base from V and 2 bases from J, the junction contained 12 bases not matched to a gene. CDR3 sequence (DNA): TGTGCCAGCAGCTTAGGAAGCGGGATCGATTCCTTCACAGATACGCAGTATTTT. It encodes CASSLGSGIDSFTDTQYF.

This clone was seen only once. The chain carries TRBV18 and TRBJ2-1; D is ambiguous. There are 13 residues in the CDR3. V gave up 6 bases and J gave up 7 bases, with 13 bases separating them. Germline V gene data show CDR1 as KGHSH and CDR2 as LQKENI. This CDR3 reads CASSTAGVNEQFF. The CDR3 nucleotides are TGTGCCAGCTCTACCGCCGGTGTGAATGAGCAGTTCTTC.

Points on this clone: The junction does not match germline at one end; this may be a read error. This chain connects TRBV7-9 to TRBJ1-4; 7 bases are a match to TRBD1. Germline CDR1 and CDR2: SEHNR and FQNEAQ (reference sequence). CDR3 length: 15 residues. The CDR3 nucleotides read TGTGCCAGCAGCTTGGGACAGACCATTAATGAAAAACTGCTTTTT. This gives the protein CASSLGQTINEKLLF.

CDR3 nucleotides: TGTGCCAGCAGCTCACCCTTAACTAGGGGGCATGAGCAGTTCTTC. It yields the protein CASSSPLTRGHEQFF. The rearrangement links TRBV7-8 to TRBJ2-1; 7 nucleotides agree with TRBD1. Germline V gives CDR1 SGHVS, CDR2 FQNEAQ. CDR3 length: 15 amino acids. V gave up 4 bases and J gave up 8 bases; unmatched junction bases: 11. The whole variable domain, remainder taken from reference TRBV7-8 and TRBJ2-1, is GAGVSQSPRYKVAKRGQDVALRCDPISGHVSLFWYQQALGQGPEFLTYFQNEAQLDKSGLPSDRFFAERPEGSVSTLKIQRTQQEDSAVYLCASSSPLTRGHEQFFGPGTRLTVL.

A note on this clone: This sample also contains other DNA sequences that code for the same CDR3. The rearrangement joins TRBV11-2 to TRBJ2-7; D remains ambiguous. The CDR3 is 11 residues long. The V end was cut by 6 bases, the J end by 1 base, with 4 bases between. Germline V gene sequence: CDR1 SGHAT, CDR2 FQNNGV. CDR3 region: CASSPSYEQYF. The DNA of the CDR3 is TGTGCCAGCAGTCCATCCTACGAGCAGTACTTC.

This chain connects TRBV20-1 to TRBJ2-5, with unresolved D. Germline-derived CDR1 and CDR2 are DFQATT and SNEGSKA (reference sequence). The CDR3 covers 10 residues. The V end lost 5 bases, the J end lost 4 bases, and 5 bases lay between the germline ends. This CDR3 is CSAHGETQYF. For the CDR3, the DNA is TGCAGTGCTCACGGAGAGACCCAGTACTTC.

This chain uses TRBV6-2 or TRBV6-3 with TRBJ1-1; 8 bases align to TRBD1. V lost 0 bases to trimming and J lost 1 base; unmatched junction nucleotides: 7. Germline loops: CDR1 MNHEY, CDR2 SVGEGT. The CDR3 totals 17 residues. In nucleotides, the CDR3 is TGTGCCAGCAGTTACTCGTGGTACAGGGGGGCGAACACTGAAGCTTTCTTT. This translates into CASSYSWYRGANTEAFF.

The chain combines TRBV29-1 with TRBJ1-1, with 8 bases that match TRBD1. The V segment lost 5 bases and the J segment 3 bases; nucleotides outside the gene matches: 5. The germline V gene encodes CDR1 SQVTM and CDR2 ANQGSEA. CDR3 size: 13 residues. The CDR3 region is CSVSRGPDTEAFF. CDR3 nucleotides: TGCAGCGTTTCCAGGGGGCCCGACACTGAAGCTTTCTTT.

The DNA for the CDR3 is TGTGCCAGCACCCATAGGGGATCAGGGGATCAGCCCCAGCATTTT. Translating gives CASTHRGSGDQPQHF. The V call is TRBV28, the J call TRBJ1-5; D possibly corresponds to TRBD1 (6 bases). This CDR3 spans 15 amino acids. Between the trimmed V and J ends, which lost 7 bases and 5 bases, there was a span of 18 bases. Germline V gene lookup returns CDR1 MDHEN and CDR2 SYDVKM. Complete variable domain (other parts from reference TRBV28 and TRBJ1-5): DVKVTQSSRYLVKRTGEKVFLECVQDMDHENMFWYRQDPGLGLRLIYFSYDVKMKEKGDIPEGYSVSREKKERFSLILESASTNQTSMYLCASTHRGSGDQPQHFGDGTRLSIL.

The rearrangement joins TRBV9 to TRBJ2-1, with TRBD2 identical over 7 bases. The CDR3 covers 17 residues. CDR1 is SGDLS and CDR2 is YYNGEE in the germline V gene. The J segment lost 0 bases and the V segment lost 3 bases, leaving 9 bases of the junction unmatched. In DNA form, the CDR3 reads TGTGCCAGCAGCGACCGACCGGGACTATACTCCTACAATGAGCAGTTCTTC. Protein product: CASSDRPGLYSYNEQFF.

The chain links TRBV29-1 to TRBJ1-1, with D tentatively TRBD1 (6 bases). V was clipped by 7 bases and J by 4 bases, with 22 bases between them. The CDR3 length is 15 residues. Germline CDR1 and CDR2: SQVTM and ANQGSEA. CDR3 loop: CSANEEYYRATEAFF. In nucleotides, the CDR3 is TGCAGCGCTAACGAGGAATATTACAGGGCCACTGAAGCTTTCTTT.